The next 7 T cell receptor beta chains were all read from a single sample in a study of CXCR3-negative and CXCR3-positive naive CD8 T cells. Whole-study findings and limits: Greater hydrophobicity was found in TRB CDR3s of CXCR3-positive naive cells than of CXCR3-negative naive cells.

Their recognized antigens are unknown. The study made its TRB cDNA libraries by 5' RACE, adding UMI labels. TCRdb re-called the 5' RACE reads, yielding one record per CDR3 amino acid sequence without DNA. The clone table shows some 140,000 distinct CDR3 sequences, with the ten largest holding 0.45% to 0.6%. The material sequenced was naive CXCR3+ CD8+ T cells from blood. Subset noted: CD45RO-CCR7+CD27+CD95- naive CD8+ T cells expressing CXCR3 (TNR3+). The source of these receptors is a human donor in good health. Some clones in this sample may be carry-over from other donors' samples.

The chain combines TRBV7-2 with TRBJ2-5; TCRdb returns TRBD2, unconfirmable since there is no DNA. This CDR3 region has 15 residues. Germline V gene data show CDR1 as SGHTA and CDR2 as FQGNSA. The CDR3 is CASSFEREGAETQYF.

The chain is built from TRBV18 and TRBJ2-3; TCRdb's D gene call, TRBD2, goes unchecked for lack of DNA. This CDR3 is 18 amino acids long. Germline V gene sequence: CDR1 KGHSH, CDR2 LQKENI. CDR3 sequence: CASSSQNDRSSRTDTQYF.

The chain recombines TRBV23-1 with TRBJ2-7; the D gene TCRdb calls, TRBD2, cannot be checked with no DNA. TRBV23-1 is an open reading frame whose function is uncertain. The CDR3 contains 16 residues. CDR3 sequence reads: CASSQFQREVSYEQYF.

V gene TRBV12-3 or TRBV12-4 combines with J gene TRBJ2-7. CDR3 length equals 13 residues. CDR3 sequence reads: CASSLWDPYEQYF.

The genes are TRBV28 and TRBJ2-5; TCRdb indicates TRBD2, and absent DNA this call remains unverified. The CDR3 covers 16 residues. The germline V gene has CDR1 MDHEN and CDR2 SYDVKM. CDR3 amino acids: CASSGRTGRLEETQYF.

The J gene is TRBJ2-1, the V gene TRBV19; TCRdb proposes TRBD2, but this gene call is untestable without DNA. Germline CDR1 reads LNHDA; CDR2 reads SQIVND (reference sequence). The CDR3 has 16 residues. The CDR3 loop reads CASSILAGGPLDEQFF.

The rearrangement links TRBV5-1 to TRBJ2-1; TCRdb returns TRBD1, unconfirmable since there is no DNA. The CDR3 spans 15 residues. The germline CDR1 and CDR2 sequences are SGHRS and YFSETQ. This chain's CDR3 is CASSWGQGIIDEQFF. The complete variable domain, with remaining parts taken from reference TRBV5-1 and TRBJ2-1, reads KAGVTQTPRYLIKTRGQQVTLSCSPISGHRSVSWYQQTPGQGLQFLFEYFSETQRNKGNFPGRFSGRQFSNSRSEMNVSTLELGDSALYLCASSWGQGIIDEQFFGPGTRLTVL.